A single sample is the source of the 14 T cell receptor beta chains below, sequenced in a study of T-cell memory formation after mild COVID-19. One entry per CDR3 protein, called by TCRdb with MiXCR from the 5' RACE reads. This table holds almost 550,000 distinct CDR3 sequences, roughly 20% found once. Sequenced input: PBMCs or a T cell subset sorted from them (not recorded which). Every receptor here comes from an adult woman who had mild COVID-19 (a few samples of this study predate the infection). Cell type and time point are not known.

The V and J genes are TRBV20-1 and TRBJ2-1, with D possibly being TRBD1 or TRBD2 (5 bases each). Germline V lookup: CDR1 DFQATT, CDR2 SNEGSKA (reference sequence). CDR3 length: 13 residues. V lost 6 bases to trimming and J lost 6 bases, with 15 bases between them. The CDR3 DNA sequence: TGCAGTGCCCAGAGGGGCCAGGGCAATGAGCAGTTCTTC. It specifies CSAQRGQGNEQFF.

The chain employs TRBV12-3 or TRBV12-4 and TRBJ2-7; tentatively, D is TRBD2 (6 bases). V lost 0 bases and J 2 bases, leaving 14 bases between the germline ends. This CDR3 spans 16 amino acids. For the CDR3, the DNA is TGTGCCAGCAGTTTAGCCGCCGGGACTCCTCCCTACGAGCAGTACTTC. Its translation: CASSLAAGTPPYEQYF.

This clonotype was counted ten times or more. The chain links TRBV7-2 to TRBJ2-7, with D tentatively TRBD1 or TRBD2 (5 bases each). The CDR3 runs to 15 residues. CDR1 is SGHTA and CDR2 is FQGNSA in the germline V gene. V was trimmed by 4 bases and J by 6 bases, leaving 19 bases between them. CDR3 sequence (DNA): TGTGCCAGCAGCTCTTCCGGGACGGCTTCGGGCGAGCAGTACTTC. Translated: CASSSSGTASGEQYF.

The chain carries TRBV27 and TRBJ1-1; D is undetermined. The V gene's germline CDR1 is MNHEY and CDR2 SMNVEV (reference sequence). V lost 7 bases, J lost 1 base, and 10 bases lay in between. The CDR3 consists of 13 residues. CDR3 bases: TGTGCCAGCAAGGCACGTCCGAACACTGAAGCTTTCTTT. Translating gives CASKARPNTEAFF.

This clonotype has more than one count but fewer than ten. This rearrangement joins TRBV5-1 to TRBJ2-2; 7 bases fit TRBD2. Trimming at V came to 4 bases and at J to 5 bases, leaving 5 bases not matched to a gene. This CDR3 is built from 14 residues. Per germline, CDR1 SGHRS and CDR2 YFSETQ. CDR3 in DNA: TGCGCCAGCAGCCTATCCGGGAGGACCGGGGAGCTGTTTTTT. Its protein product is CASSLSGRTGELFF.

The gene calls are TRBV19 and TRBJ1-6; 7 nucleotides match TRBD1. V lost 4 bases and J lost 7; bases outside the gene matches: 7. Per the germline V gene, CDR1 is LNHDA and CDR2 is SQIVND (reference sequence). The CDR3 runs to 15 residues. The CDR3 DNA sequence: TGTGCCAGTAGTACCGGGACAGCCCGAAATTCACCCCTCCACTTT. The encoded protein is CASSTGTARNSPLHF.

This clonotype was picked up a small number of times. The V call is TRBV9, the J call TRBJ2-7; D call uncertain. Germline V gives CDR1 SGDLS, CDR2 YYNGEE. The CDR3 extends over 14 amino acids. V lost 4 bases to trimming and J lost 2 bases, with 13 bases between them. The CDR3 DNA follows: TGTGCCAGCAGCCCCCAGGCCATCGCCTACGAGCAGTACTTC. Protein product: CASSPQAIAYEQYF.

V is TRBV7-9 and J is TRBJ1-1; the D is unclear. The CDR3 contains 14 residues. V lost 5 bases, J lost 5 bases, and 15 bases lay in between. Germline CDR1 SEHNR, CDR2 FQNEAQ (reference sequence). The DNA for the CDR3 is TGTGCCAGCAGCAACGAGGGTAGGGTGACTGAAGCTTTCTTT. Translating it yields CASSNEGRVTEAFF. The full variable domain, rest sourced from reference TRBV7-9 and TRBJ1-1, is DTGVSQNPRHKITKRGQNVTFRCDPISEHNRLYWYRQTLGQGPEFLTYFQNEAQLEKSRLLSDRFSAERPKGSFSTLEIQRTEQGDSAMYLCASSNEGRVTEAFFGQGTRLTVV.

The V and J genes are TRBV20-1 and TRBJ2-5, with 10 bases aligning to TRBD2. The CDR3 is 14 amino acids. The junction had 10 bases not matched to a gene; V was cut back by 7 bases and J by 5 bases. Germline loops: CDR1 DFQATT, CDR2 SNEGSKA (reference sequence). CDR3: CSGISGGPLETQYF. In DNA, the CDR3 is TGCAGTGGTATTAGCGGGGGGCCCTTGGAGACCCAGTACTTC.

In DNA, the CDR3 is TGTGCCACCAGTGATTTCGTGAGGAGGGAGCAGTACTTC. Protein: CATSDFVRREQYF. This chain links TRBV24-1 with TRBJ2-7; maybe TRBD2 (5 bases). Germline V gene sequence: CDR1 KGHDR, CDR2 SFDVKD. CDR3 length: 13 residues. Trimming removed 1 base from V and 7 bases from J, with 10 bases in between.

The rearrangement joins TRBV5-1 to TRBJ2-3, with TRBD2 as a possible D gene (6 bases). Germline V gene sequence: CDR1 SGHRS, CDR2 YFSETQ. The CDR3 runs 12 residues. CDR3 amino acids: CAAGPSTDTQYF. The CDR3 DNA follows: TGCGCGGCGGGGCCCAGCACAGATACGCAGTATTTT.

This clonotype was counted between two and nine times. J is TRBJ2-5 and V is TRBV27, with 8 bases matching TRBD2. Germline lookup yields CDR1 MNHEY and CDR2 SMNVEV (reference sequence). There are 15 residues in the CDR3. The J segment lost 2 bases and the V segment lost 1 base, leaving 3 bases of the junction unmatched. The CDR3 loop reads CASSLFIAGQETQYF. In nucleotides, the CDR3 is TGTGCCAGCAGTTTATTTATAGCGGGGCAAGAGACCCAGTACTTC.

V gene TRBV20-1 combines with J gene TRBJ2-1; D gene uncertain. Trimming removed 1 base at V and 8 bases at J, with 9 bases between. The germline CDR1 and CDR2 sequences are DFQATT and SNEGSKA (reference sequence). The CDR3 extends over 12 amino acids. The CDR3 DNA reads TGCAGTGCTAGAGTTAGGGCCGATGAGCAGTTCTTC. Encoded protein: CSARVRADEQFF.

The rearrangement joins TRBV29-1 to TRBJ2-7, with D possibly TRBD1 on 6 matching bases. Germline CDR1 SQVTM, CDR2 ANQGSEA. Trimming took 4 bases from V and 0 from J, leaving 10 bases between them. This CDR3 has 13 amino acids. The DNA for the CDR3 is TGCAGCGTTGGACAGGAGACCTCCTACGAGCAGTACTTC. This gives the protein CSVGQETSYEQYF.